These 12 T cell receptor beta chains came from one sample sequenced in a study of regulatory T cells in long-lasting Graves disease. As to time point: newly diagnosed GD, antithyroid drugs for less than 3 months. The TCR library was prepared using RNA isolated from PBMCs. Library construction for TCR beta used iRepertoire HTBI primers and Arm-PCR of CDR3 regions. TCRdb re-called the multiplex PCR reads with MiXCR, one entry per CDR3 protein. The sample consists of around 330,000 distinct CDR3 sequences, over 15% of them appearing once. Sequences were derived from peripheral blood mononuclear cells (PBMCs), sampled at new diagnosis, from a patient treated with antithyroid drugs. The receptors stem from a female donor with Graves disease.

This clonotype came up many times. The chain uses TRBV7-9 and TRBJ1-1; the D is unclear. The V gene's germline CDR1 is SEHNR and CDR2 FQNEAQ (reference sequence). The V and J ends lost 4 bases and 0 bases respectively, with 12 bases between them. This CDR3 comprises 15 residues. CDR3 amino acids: CASSSSKFMNTEAFF. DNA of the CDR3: TGTGCCAGCAGCTCGAGCAAGTTCATGAACACTGAAGCTTTCTTT.

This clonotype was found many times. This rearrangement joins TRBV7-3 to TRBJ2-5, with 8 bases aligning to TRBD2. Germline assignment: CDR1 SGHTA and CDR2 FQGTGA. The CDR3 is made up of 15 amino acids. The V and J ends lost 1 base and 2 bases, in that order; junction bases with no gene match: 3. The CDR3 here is CASSLMSGGQETQYF. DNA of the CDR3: TGTGCCAGCAGCTTAATGTCGGGAGGGCAAGAGACCCAGTACTTC. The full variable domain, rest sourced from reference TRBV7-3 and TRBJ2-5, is GAGVSQTPSNKVTEKGKYVELRCDPISGHTALYWYRQSLGQGPEFLIYFQGTGAADDSGLPNDRFFAVRPEGSVSTLKIQRTERGDSAVYLCASSLMSGGQETQYFGPGTRLLVL.

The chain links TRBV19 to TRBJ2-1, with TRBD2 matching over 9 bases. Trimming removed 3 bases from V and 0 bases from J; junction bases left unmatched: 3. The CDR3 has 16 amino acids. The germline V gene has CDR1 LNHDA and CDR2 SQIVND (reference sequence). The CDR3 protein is CASSILAGASYNEQFF. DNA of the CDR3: TGTGCCAGTAGTATCTTAGCGGGAGCCTCCTACAATGAGCAGTTCTTC.

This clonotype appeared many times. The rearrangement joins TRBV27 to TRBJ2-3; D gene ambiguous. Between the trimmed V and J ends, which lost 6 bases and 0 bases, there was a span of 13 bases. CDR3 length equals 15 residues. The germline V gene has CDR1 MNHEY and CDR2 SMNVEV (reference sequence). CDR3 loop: CASSTPGSSTDTQYF. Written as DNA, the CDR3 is TGTGCCAGCAGCACACCGGGCTCTAGCACAGATACGCAGTATTTT.

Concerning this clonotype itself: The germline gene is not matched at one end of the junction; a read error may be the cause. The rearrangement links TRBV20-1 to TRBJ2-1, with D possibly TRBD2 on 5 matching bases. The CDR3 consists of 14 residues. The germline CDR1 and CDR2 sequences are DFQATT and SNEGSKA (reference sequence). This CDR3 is CSASHSAPYTEQFF. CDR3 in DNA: TGCAGTGCTAGCCATAGCGCTCCCTACACTGAGCAGTTCTTC.

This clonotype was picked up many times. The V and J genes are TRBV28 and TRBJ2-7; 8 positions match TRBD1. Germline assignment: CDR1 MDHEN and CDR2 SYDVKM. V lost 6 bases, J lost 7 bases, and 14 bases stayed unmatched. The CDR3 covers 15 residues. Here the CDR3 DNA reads TGTGCCAGCAGGCCCCAGGGGGCGAGAGATAGGGAGCAGTACTTC. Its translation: CASRPQGARDREQYF.

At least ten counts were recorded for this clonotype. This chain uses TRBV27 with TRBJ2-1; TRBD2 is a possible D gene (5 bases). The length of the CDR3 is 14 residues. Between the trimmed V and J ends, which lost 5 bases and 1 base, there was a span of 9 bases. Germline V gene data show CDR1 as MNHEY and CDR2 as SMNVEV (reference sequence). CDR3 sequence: CASSPPGSYNEQFF. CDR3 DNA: TGTGCCAGCAGTCCCCCGGGGTCCTACAATGAGCAGTTCTTC.

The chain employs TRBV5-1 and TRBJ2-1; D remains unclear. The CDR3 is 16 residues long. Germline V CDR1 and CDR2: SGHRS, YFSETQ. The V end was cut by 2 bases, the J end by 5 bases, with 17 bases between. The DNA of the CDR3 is TGCGCCAGCAGCTTAGTCTCCGGACGGCATAACAATGAGCAGTTCTTC. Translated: CASSLVSGRHNNEQFF.

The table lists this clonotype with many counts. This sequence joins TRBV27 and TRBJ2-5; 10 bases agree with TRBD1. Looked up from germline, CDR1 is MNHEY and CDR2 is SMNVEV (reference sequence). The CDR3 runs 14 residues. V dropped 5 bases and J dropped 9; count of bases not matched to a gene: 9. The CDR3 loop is CASSDTTGGTAQYF. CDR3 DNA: TGTGCCAGCAGTGATACGACAGGGGGCACGGCCCAGTACTTC.

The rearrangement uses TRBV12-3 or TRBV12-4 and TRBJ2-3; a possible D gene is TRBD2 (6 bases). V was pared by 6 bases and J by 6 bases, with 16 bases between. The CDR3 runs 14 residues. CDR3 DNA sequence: TGTGCCAGCAGCTTGGGGGGACCTCGCGATACGCAGTATTTT. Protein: CASSLGGPRDTQYF.

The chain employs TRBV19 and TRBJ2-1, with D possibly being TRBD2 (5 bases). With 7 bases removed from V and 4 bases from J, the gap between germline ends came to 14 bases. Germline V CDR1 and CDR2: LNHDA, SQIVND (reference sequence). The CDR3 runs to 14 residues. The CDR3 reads CASTRPGVYNEQFF. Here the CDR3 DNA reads TGTGCCAGTACCCGCCCCGGGGTTTACAATGAGCAGTTCTTC.

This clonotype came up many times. This chain's CDR3 is CATRRTENTGELFF. DNA of the CDR3: TGTGCCACCAGAAGGACAGAGAACACCGGGGAGCTGTTTTTT. The chain is built from TRBV15 and TRBJ2-2; D might be TRBD1 (6 bases). Looked up from germline, CDR1 is LNHNV and CDR2 is YYDKDF (reference sequence). The CDR3 covers 14 residues. Trimming shortened V by 6 bases and J by 1 base, and 9 bases separated the two germline ends.